These T cell receptor beta chains were read from a single sample in a study of CD8+ T cells in alopecia areata. Data came from immunoSEQ multiplex PCR; TCRdb stores just in-frame clones and leaves some out. This sample has under 200,000 clones, with about 71% found just once. This specimen was CD4+ T cells sorted from blood, taken at week 4, from a patient treated with tofacitinib. These receptors originate from a human donor with alopecia areata. The CDR3 runs from the conserved cysteine through the conserved F or W. Fields, in order: J gene, clone size, V gene, D gene, CDR3 protein, CDR3 DNA. A D gene is named only where the DNA matches it firmly. The listing skips clone size in some rows; elsewhere it reads once, few, many or a size class.

J: TRBJ2-5; size: -; V: TRBV29-1; D: -; CDR3: CSVGAGSSSGETQYF; DNA: TGCAGCGTTGGGGCTGGCTCATCTTCGGGAGAGACCCAGTACTTC
J: TRBJ2-7; size: -; V: TRBV29-1; D: -; CDR3: CSVSVASPHEQYF; DNA: TGCAGCGTTTCGGTAGCGAGTCCCCACGAGCAGTACTTC
J: TRBJ1-6; size: few; V: TRBV5-5; D: -; CDR3: CASSLALLPLHF; DNA: TGTGCCAGCAGCTTGGCACTCCTCCCCCTCCACTTT
J: TRBJ1-2; size: -; V: TRBV30; D: -; CDR3: CAWAPRIYGYTF; DNA: TGTGCCTGGGCGCCCCGGATCTATGGCTACACCTTC
J: TRBJ2-3; size: -; V: TRBV29-1; D: -; CDR3: CSAGGDTQYF; DNA: TGCAGCGCTGGGGGTGATACGCAGTATTTT
J: TRBJ1-1; size: -; V: TRBV27; D: -; CDR3: CASRVQGLTEAFF; DNA: TGTGCCAGCAGGGTGCAGGGTTTGACTGAAGCTTTCTTT
J: TRBJ1-5; size: -; V: TRBV2; D: -; CDR3: CASSGLPNQPQHF; DNA: TGTGCCAGCAGCGGACTCCCCAATCAGCCCCAGCATTTT
J: TRBJ2-5; size: -; V: TRBV10-3; D: TRBD2; CDR3: CAINRGGIQETQYF; DNA: TGTGCCATCAACCGGGGGGGAATCCAAGAGACCCAGTACTTC
J: TRBJ2-7; size: -; V: TRBV4-2; D: -; CDR3: CASSRTGDYEQYF; DNA: TGTGCCAGCAGCCGAACAGGCGACTACGAGCAGTACTTC
J: TRBJ2-2; size: -; V: TRBV29-1; D: -; CDR3: CSVRGAGTGELFF; DNA: TGCAGCGTTCGGGGGGCAGGCACCGGGGAGCTGTTTTTT
J: TRBJ1-2; size: -; V: TRBV29-1; D: -; CDR3: CSVEWQVDYGYTF; DNA: TGCAGCGTTGAGTGGCAGGTCGACTATGGCTACACCTTC
J: TRBJ2-2; size: -; V: TRBV30; D: -; CDR3: CAWTDSPSGELFF; DNA: TGTGCCTGGACGGACAGCCCGAGCGGGGAGCTGTTTTTT
J: TRBJ2-7; size: few; V: TRBV29-1; D: -; CDR3: CSVQRGHEQYF; DNA: TGCAGCGTTCAACGGGGCCACGAGCAGTACTTC
J: TRBJ2-5; size: once; V: TRBV7-3; D: TRBD1; CDR3: CASSPQDRGLETQYF; DNA: TGTGCCAGCAGCCCTCAGGACAGGGGGCTCGAGACCCAGTACTTC
J: TRBJ1-5; size: -; V: TRBV10-3; D: -; CDR3: CAISEQINQPQHF; DNA: TGTGCCATCAGTGAACAGATCAATCAGCCCCAGCATTTT
J: TRBJ1-5; size: -; V: TRBV6-5; D: TRBD1; CDR3: CASSSNRGEGNQPQHF; DNA: TGTGCCAGCAGTTCCAACAGGGGAGAGGGTAATCAGCCCCAGCATTTT
J: TRBJ2-7; size: -; V: TRBV29-1; D: TRBD1; CDR3: CSALGGQGTSEQYF; DNA: TGCAGCGCTCTAGGGGGACAGGGGACTAGCGAGCAGTACTTC
J: TRBJ1-5; size: -; V: TRBV30; D: TRBD1; CDR3: CAWTLPGQGTQPQHF; DNA: TGTGCCTGGACCCTACCGGGACAGGGCACTCAGCCCCAGCATTTT
J: TRBJ1-6; size: -; V: TRBV29-1; D: -; CDR3: CSVTTGSDSPLHF; DNA: TGCAGCGTTACCACAGGGTCAGATTCACCCCTCCACTTT
J: TRBJ1-5; size: few; V: TRBV30; D: TRBD1; CDR3: CAWSSAQGMGFNQPQHF; DNA: TGTGCCTGGAGCTCGGCACAGGGGATGGGGTTCAATCAGCCCCAGCATTTT
J: TRBJ1-1; size: few; V: TRBV5-1; D: -; CDR3: CASSLANMNTEAFF; DNA: TGCGCCAGCAGCTTGGCTAACATGAACACTGAAGCTTTCTTT
J: TRBJ2-1; size: once; V: TRBV29-1; D: -; CDR3: CSARGSSYNEQFF; DNA: TGCAGCGCCCGGGGGAGCTCCTACAATGAGCAGTTCTTC
J: TRBJ1-2; size: -; V: TRBV7-9; D: -; CDR3: CASSRDRIYGYTF; DNA: TGTGCCAGCAGCCGCGACAGAATCTATGGCTACACCTTC
J: TRBJ1-2; size: -; V: TRBV29-1; D: -; CDR3: CSVDPVSGFVEGYTF; DNA: TGCAGCGTTGATCCAGTGTCAGGGTTCGTAGAGGGCTACACCTTC
J: TRBJ2-1; size: few; V: TRBV19; D: -; CDR3: CASSTLQKDEQFF; DNA: TGTGCCAGTAGTACTTTACAGAAGGATGAGCAGTTCTTC
J: TRBJ2-5; size: -; V: TRBV29-1; D: -; CDR3: CSGGRVWGLETQYF; DNA: TGCAGCGGTGGCCGCGTTTGGGGCTTGGAGACCCAGTACTTC
J: TRBJ1-4; size: few; V: TRBV29-1; D: -; CDR3: CSVEVGDRKLFF; DNA: TGCAGCGTTGAGGTGGGGGATAGAAAACTGTTTTTT
J: TRBJ1-2; size: -; V: TRBV2; D: -; CDR3: CASSEDHPRGYGYTF; DNA: TGTGCCAGCAGTGAAGACCACCCGAGGGGCTATGGCTACACCTTC
J: TRBJ2-7; size: few; V: TRBV29-1; D: -; CDR3: CSVRTAGRAREQYF; DNA: TGCAGCGTGAGGACGGCTGGTCGGGCACGCGAGCAGTACTTC
J: TRBJ1-1; size: -; V: TRBV7-2; D: -; CDR3: CASSPGPAPNTEAFF; DNA: TGTGCCAGCAGCCCGGGACCGGCTCCGAACACTGAAGCTTTCTTT
J: TRBJ1-4; size: -; V: TRBV30; D: -; CDR3: CAWNRRGEKLFF; DNA: TGTGCCTGGAACCGTAGAGGGGAAAAACTGTTTTTT
J: TRBJ2-6; size: -; V: TRBV29-1; D: -; CDR3: CSVDSSGANVLTF; DNA: TGCAGCGTTGATTCCTCTGGGGCCAACGTCCTGACTTTC
J: TRBJ1-3; size: once; V: TRBV7-6; D: -; CDR3: CASSLEQGGSGNTIYF; DNA: TGTGCCAGCAGCTTAGAGCAGGGAGGCTCTGGAAACACCATATATTTT
J: TRBJ1-4; size: -; V: TRBV15; D: TRBD1; CDR3: CATSISLGGQRNEKLFF; DNA: TGTGCCACCAGCATTTCCCTGGGGGGACAGCGTAATGAAAAACTGTTTTTT
J: TRBJ1-5; size: few; V: TRBV29-1; D: -; CDR3: CSGGTPPEPQHF; DNA: TGCAGCGGGGGGACCCCGCCGGAGCCCCAGCATTTT
J: TRBJ2-7; size: -; V: TRBV9; D: TRBD2; CDR3: CASSPRSSGGGSYEQYF; DNA: TGTGCCAGCAGCCCGAGGTCTAGCGGGGGCGGCTCCTACGAGCAGTACTTC
J: TRBJ2-3; size: -; V: TRBV30; D: TRBD2; CDR3: CAWRRAGGDTQYF; DNA: TGTGCCTGGAGAAGGGCGGGGGGGGACACGCAGTATTTT
J: TRBJ1-5; size: -; V: TRBV29-1; D: -; CDR3: CSVGPSSNQPQHF; DNA: TGCAGCGTGGGACCGAGTAGCAATCAGCCCCAGCATTTT
J: TRBJ2-3; size: -; V: TRBV7-9; D: -; CDR3: CACGASRTDTQYF; DNA: TGTGCCTGTGGGGCCTCTCGCACAGATACGCAGTATTTT
J: TRBJ2-6; size: -; V: TRBV30; D: TRBD1; CDR3: CAWSATGLSGANVLTF; DNA: TGTGCCTGGAGCGCGACAGGGTTGTCTGGGGCCAACGTCCTGACTTTC
J: TRBJ2-1; size: few; V: TRBV29-1; D: -; CDR3: CSVEVLLPPSIF; DNA: TGCAGCGTTGAAGTCTTACTCCCCCCTTCCATCTTC
J: TRBJ2-7; size: -; V: TRBV27; D: TRBD1; CDR3: CASSFRQGNGYEQYF; DNA: TGTGCCAGCAGTTTCCGACAGGGCAATGGCTACGAGCAGTACTTC
J: TRBJ2-5; size: many; V: TRBV5-1; D: -; CDR3: CASSHAQAQETQYF; DNA: TGCGCCAGCAGCCACGCCCAGGCTCAAGAGACCCAGTACTTC
J: TRBJ2-7; size: -; V: TRBV25-1; D: -; CDR3: CASSPGYEQYF; DNA: TGTGCCAGCTCCCCCGGGTACGAGCAGTACTTC
J: TRBJ1-2; size: -; V: TRBV18; D: -; CDR3: CASSPNRANYGYTF; DNA: TGTGCCAGCTCACCCAACAGGGCTAACTATGGCTACACCTTC
J: TRBJ1-1; size: -; V: TRBV5-4; D: -; CDR3: CASSLANRGGSKEAFF; DNA: TGTGCCAGCAGCTTGGCCAATAGGGGGGGTTCAAAAGAAGCTTTCTTT
J: TRBJ1-1; size: -; V: TRBV5-1; D: TRBD1; CDR3: CASSLALRTGGWAEAFF; DNA: TGCGCCAGCAGCTTGGCCTTGAGGACAGGGGGCTGGGCTGAAGCTTTCTTT
J: TRBJ1-6; size: -; V: TRBV10-3; D: TRBD1; CDR3: CAIRLGQGSPLHF; DNA: TGTGCCATCAGGCTGGGACAGGGCTCACCCCTCCACTTT
J: TRBJ2-5; size: few; V: TRBV30; D: -; CDR3: CAWSVRAGGETQYF; DNA: TGTGCCTGGAGTGTACGGGCCGGCGGGGAGACCCAGTACTTC
J: TRBJ2-7; size: few; V: TRBV14; D: -; CDR3: CASSQVVGSEQYF; DNA: TGTGCCAGCAGCCAAGTTGTAGGGAGCGAGCAGTACTTC
J: TRBJ1-5; size: -; V: TRBV7-2; D: -; CDR3: CASSSDRFQPQHF; DNA: TGTGCCAGCAGCAGTGACAGGTTCCAGCCCCAGCATTTT
J: TRBJ2-5; size: once; V: TRBV6-5; D: TRBD2; CDR3: CATLLAPGETQYF; DNA: TGTGCCACCCTACTAGCGCCGGGAGAGACCCAGTACTTC
J: TRBJ2-7; size: -; V: TRBV27; D: TRBD1; CDR3: CASGDRPAYEQYF; DNA: TGTGCCAGCGGGGACAGGCCTGCCTACGAGCAGTACTTC